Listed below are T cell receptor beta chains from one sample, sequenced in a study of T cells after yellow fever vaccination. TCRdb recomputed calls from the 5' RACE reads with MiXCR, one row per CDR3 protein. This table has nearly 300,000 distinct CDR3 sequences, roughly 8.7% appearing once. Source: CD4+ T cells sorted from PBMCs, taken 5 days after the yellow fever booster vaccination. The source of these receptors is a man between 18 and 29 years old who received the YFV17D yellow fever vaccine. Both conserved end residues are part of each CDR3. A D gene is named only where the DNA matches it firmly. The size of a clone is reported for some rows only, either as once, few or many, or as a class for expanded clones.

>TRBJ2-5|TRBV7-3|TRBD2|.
CASSAGTSGVGETQYF
TGTGCCAGCAGCGCCGGGACTAGCGGGGTCGGGGAGACCCAGTACTTC
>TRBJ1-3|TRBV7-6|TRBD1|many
CASSPRGQLSSGNTIYF
TGTGCCAGCAGCCCGAGGGGACAGCTCAGCTCTGGAAACACCATATATTTT
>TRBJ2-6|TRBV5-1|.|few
CATQETAGANVLTF
TGCGCCACCCAGGAAACAGCTGGGGCCAACGTCCTGACTTTC
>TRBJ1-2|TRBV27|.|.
CASRGGVQNYGYTF
TGTGCCAGCAGAGGTGGGGTTCAGAACTATGGCTACACCTTC
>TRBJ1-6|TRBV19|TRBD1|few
CASSIFGQESPLHF
TGTGCCAGTAGTATTTTCGGACAGGAATCACCCCTCCACTTT
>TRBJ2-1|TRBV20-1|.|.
CSASGGKGRYNEQFF
TGCAGTGCTAGTGGTGGGAAGGGCCGCTACAATGAGCAGTTCTTC
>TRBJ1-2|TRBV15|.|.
CATSKDENPGFGGYTF
TGTGCCACCAGCAAAGACGAGAACCCAGGGTTTGGTGGCTACACCTTC
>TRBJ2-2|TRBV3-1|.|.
CASCQGDAGELFF
TGTGCCAGCTGCCAAGGGGACGCCGGGGAGCTGTTTTTT
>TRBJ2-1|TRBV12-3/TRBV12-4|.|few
CASSLAGEEQFF
TGTGCCAGCAGCCTTGCCGGAGAGGAGCAGTTCTTC
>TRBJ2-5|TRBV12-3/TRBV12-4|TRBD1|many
CASRTGVVAETQYF
TGTGCCAGCCGTACAGGGGTAGTAGCAGAGACCCAGTACTTC
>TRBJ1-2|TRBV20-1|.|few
CSANKHGYTF
TGCAGTGCTAACAAGCATGGCTACACCTTC
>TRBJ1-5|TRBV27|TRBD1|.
CASSLLSGTVYNQPQHF
TGTGCCAGCAGTTTACTGTCCGGGACAGTTTACAATCAGCCCCAGCATTTT
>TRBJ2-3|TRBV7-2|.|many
CASSLTRFLDTQYF
TGTGCCAGCAGCCTGACTAGATTCCTGGATACGCAGTATTTT
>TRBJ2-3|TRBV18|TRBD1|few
CASSQGANRGAADTQYF
TGTGCCAGCTCACAGGGAGCAAACAGGGGGGCAGCAGATACGCAGTATTTT
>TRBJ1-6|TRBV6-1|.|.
CASSLERGYNSPLHF
TGTGCCAGCTCCCTTGAAAGAGGATATAATTCACCCCTCCACTTT
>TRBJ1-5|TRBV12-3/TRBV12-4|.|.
CASSKLPQGVGNQPQHF
TGTGCCAGCAGTAAATTGCCACAGGGCGTCGGCAATCAGCCCCAGCATTTT
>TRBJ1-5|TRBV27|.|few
CASSLEVRQPQHF
TGTGCCAGCAGTTTAGAGGTACGGCAGCCCCAGCATTTT
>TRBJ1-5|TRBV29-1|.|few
CSVEGGGGQPQHF
TGCAGCGTTGAAGGAGGGGGAGGTCAGCCCCAGCATTTT
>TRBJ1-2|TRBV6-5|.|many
CASSYGGVDGYTF
TGTGCCAGCAGTTACGGGGGGGTTGACGGCTACACCTTC
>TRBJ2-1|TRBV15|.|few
CATSRVAGGFDEQFF
TGTGCCACCAGCAGAGTAGCAGGGGGGTTCGATGAGCAGTTCTTC
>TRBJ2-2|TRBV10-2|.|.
CASSEYRVGELFF
TGCGCCAGCAGTGAATATCGGGTGGGGGAGCTGTTTTTT
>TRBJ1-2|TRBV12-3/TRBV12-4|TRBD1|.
CASSMEGAKGYTF
TGTGCCAGCAGTATGGAGGGGGCGAAAGGCTACACCTTC
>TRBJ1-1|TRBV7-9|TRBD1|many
CASSFRAGGSTEAFF
TGTGCCAGCAGCTTCCGAGCAGGGGGAAGCACTGAAGCTTTCTTT
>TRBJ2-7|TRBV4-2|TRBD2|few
CASSQDRGLAGLDEQYF
TGTGCCAGCAGCCAAGATAGGGGTCTAGCGGGGCTCGACGAGCAGTACTTC
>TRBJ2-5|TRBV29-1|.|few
CSVGERVLQETQYF
TGCAGCGTTGGGGAGAGGGTCTTACAAGAGACCCAGTACTTC
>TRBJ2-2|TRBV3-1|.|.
CASSQVGQGLSVNTGELFF
TGTGCCAGCAGCCAAGTCGGGCAGGGGCTCTCCGTGAACACCGGGGAGCTGTTTTTT
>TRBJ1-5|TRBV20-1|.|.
CSSRGNSNQPQHF
TGCAGTTCCAGGGGCAATAGCAATCAGCCCCAGCATTTT
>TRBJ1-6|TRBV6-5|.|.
CASSSPYGSSYNSPLHF
TGTGCCAGCAGTTCACCCTATGGGAGCTCCTATAATTCACCCCTCCACTTT
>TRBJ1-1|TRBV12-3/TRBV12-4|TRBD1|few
CASLRTGDTEAFF
TGTGCCAGCCTGAGGACAGGGGACACTGAAGCTTTCTTT
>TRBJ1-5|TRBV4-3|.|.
CASSVQVGQPQHF
TGCGCCAGCAGCGTACAGGTCGGTCAGCCCCAGCATTTT
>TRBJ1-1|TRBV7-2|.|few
CASSFRPNTEAFF
TGTGCCAGCAGCTTTCGTCCGAACACTGAAGCTTTCTTT
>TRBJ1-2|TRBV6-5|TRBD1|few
CASTPTGARNGYTF
TGTGCCAGCACCCCGACAGGGGCTAGGAATGGCTACACCTTC
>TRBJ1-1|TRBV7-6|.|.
CASSLGFGNTEAFF
TGTGCCAGCAGCTTAGGATTCGGGAACACTGAAGCTTTCTTT
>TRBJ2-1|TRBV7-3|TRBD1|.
CASSLGTGNPEQFF
TGTGCCAGCAGCTTAGGGACAGGAAATCCTGAGCAGTTCTTC
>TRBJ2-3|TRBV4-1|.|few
CASSQDTPDTQYF
TGCGCCAGCAGCCAAGATACCCCAGATACGCAGTATTTT